This T cell receptor (beta chain) derives from a study of blood T cell repertoires in COVID-19. Study-level information: Samples came from the United States, Italy and Spain, spanning acute and convalescent COVID-19. T cells, B-cell-depleted T cells, or PBMCs provided the cDNA or gDNA that served as material.

CDR1 SGHTA and CDR2 FQGNSA come from the germline V gene. CDR3 length: 15 amino acids. V lost 4 bases to trimming and J lost 4 bases; unmatched junction nucleotides: 5. Sequencing was performed with immunoSEQ multiplex PCR; in TCRdb, only in-frame clones are kept and a portion is missing. The sample includes roughly 260,000 clones, more than 75% of them seen just once. This clonotype was sampled from a woman between 50 and 59 years old with acute or convalescent COVID-19. Sequencing input: peripheral blood. The chain recombines TRBV7-2 with TRBJ2-1, with 9 bases that match TRBD1. The CDR3 protein is CASSSRDRAYNEQFF. The CDR3 DNA reads as TGTGCCAGCAGCTCCCGGGACAGGGCGTACAATGAGCAGTTCTTC.